The rows below give T cell receptor beta chains drawn from one sample of a study of tumor-infiltrating lymphocytes in primary liver carcinoma. TCRdb redid the calling of the multiplex PCR reads with MiXCR, one entry per CDR3 protein. The sample has approximately 100,000 distinct CDR3 sequences; more than 65% are singletons. Sequenced: liver tumor tissue from sampling region 2. The receptors here all came from a woman aged 55-69 years with primary liver carcinoma and hepatitis B virus infection. Both conserved end residues are part of each CDR3. The D gene is left open where the match is weak. Rows give clone size only sometimes, using once, few, many, or a class for an expanded clone.

V	size	J	D	length	CDR3	DNA
TRBV19	once	TRBJ2-1	TRBD2	16	CASNPPGAGVHLEHFF	TGTGCTAGTAATCCCCCAGGAGCGGGAGTTCATCTTGAGCATTTCTTC
TRBV11-3	-	TRBJ2-1	-	14	CTSRLGWSTNEQFF	TGTACCAGCAGATTAGGCTGGAGCACTAATGAGCAGTTCTTC
TRBV11-2	once	TRBJ2-1	-	15	CASSLGGDSYNEQFF	TGTGCCAGCAGCTTAGGCGGGGACTCCTACAATGAGCAGTTCTTC
TRBV9	-	TRBJ2-5	-	15	CASSVSASWEETRYF	TGTGCCAGCAGCGTTAGCGCGAGTTGGGAGGAGACCCGGTACTTC
TRBV11-2	-	TRBJ2-1	TRBD2	15	CVSSWASGSNNEQFF	TGTGTCAGCAGCTGGGCTAGCGGGTCTAACAATGAACAGTTCTTC
TRBV20-1	-	TRBJ1-6	TRBD1	16	CSAYRDRGSYNSPLHF	TGCAGTGCGTACCGGGACAGGGGCTCCTATAATTCACCCCTCCACTTT
TRBV7-9	-	TRBJ2-2	-	15	CASSRLVGDAGELFF	TGTGCCAGCAGCCGACTAGTGGGAGACGCCGGGGAGCTGTTTTTT
TRBV4-2	-	TRBJ1-3	-	16	CVISQDEGDTGNTIYF	TGTGTCATCAGCCAAGATGAAGGGGATACTGGAAACACCATATACTTT
TRBV28	-	TRBJ2-6	-	16	CASGKRGGTGANVLTF	TGTGCCAGCGGTAAAAGGGGGGGCACTGGGGCCAACGTCCTGACTTTC
TRBV7-8	many	TRBJ1-5	-	15	CASSPSTGGLQPQHF	TGTGCCAGCAGCCCAAGTACCGGGGGGTTACAGCCCCAGCATTTT
TRBV18	-	TRBJ2-3	-	14	CASSPGLSTDTQYF	TGTGCCAGCTCCCCTGGACTCAGCACAGATACGCAGTATTTT
TRBV11-3	-	TRBJ1-1	-	14	CASSQDCLNTGAFF	TGTGCCAGCAGCCAGGACTGCCTGAACACTGGAGCTTTCTTT
TRBV4-1	-	TRBJ2-1	TRBD2	16	CASSQELAGGSIEQFF	TGCGCCAGCAGCCAAGAACTAGCGGGAGGGTCCATTGAGCAGTTCTTT
TRBV29-1	-	TRBJ2-5	-	13	CNVVTVVGETQYF	TGCAACGTTGTGACGGTCGTTGGCGAGACCCAGTACTTC
TRBV7-9	-	TRBJ2-7	-	14	CATSHGGGSYEQYF	TGTGCCACCAGTCACGGGGGCGGCTCCTACGAGCAGTACTTC
TRBV11-2	-	TRBJ2-2	-	14	CASSLERGCGVLFF	TGTGCCAGCAGCTTAGAAAGGGGGTGCGGGGTGCTGTTTTTT
TRBV4-2	many	TRBJ2-5	TRBD2	15	CASSRAGGGEETQYF	TGTGCCAGCAGCCGAGCGGGAGGGGGAGAAGAGACCCAGTACTTC
TRBV6-5	few	TRBJ2-3	-	15	CASTSRGGRADTQYF	TGTGCCAGCACAAGTCGCGGAGGAAGGGCGGATACGCAATATTTT
TRBV11-1	medium-sized	TRBJ2-7	-	16	CASSNPPGRRTYEQYF	TGTGCCAGCAGCAACCCCCCAGGACGGAGAACCTACGAGCAGTACTTC
TRBV11-2	-	TRBJ2-7	TRBD2	15	CASSFTSGRYNEQYF	TGTGCCAGCAGCTTCACTAGCGGAAGGTACAATGAGCAGTACTTC